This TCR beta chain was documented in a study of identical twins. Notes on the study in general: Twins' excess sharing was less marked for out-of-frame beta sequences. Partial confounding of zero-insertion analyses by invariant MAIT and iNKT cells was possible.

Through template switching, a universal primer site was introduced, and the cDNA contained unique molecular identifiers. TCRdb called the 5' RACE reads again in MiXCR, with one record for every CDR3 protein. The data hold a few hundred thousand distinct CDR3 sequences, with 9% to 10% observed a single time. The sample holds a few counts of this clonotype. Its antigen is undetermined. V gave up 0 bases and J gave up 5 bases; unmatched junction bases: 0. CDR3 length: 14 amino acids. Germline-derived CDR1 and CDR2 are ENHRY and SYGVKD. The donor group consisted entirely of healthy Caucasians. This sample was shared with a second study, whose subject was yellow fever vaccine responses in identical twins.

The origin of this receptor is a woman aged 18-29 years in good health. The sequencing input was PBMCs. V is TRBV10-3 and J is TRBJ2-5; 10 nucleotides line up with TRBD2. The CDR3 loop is CAISESGLAETQYF. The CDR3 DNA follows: TGTGCCATCAGTGAGTCGGGACTAGCGGAGACCCAGTACTTC.